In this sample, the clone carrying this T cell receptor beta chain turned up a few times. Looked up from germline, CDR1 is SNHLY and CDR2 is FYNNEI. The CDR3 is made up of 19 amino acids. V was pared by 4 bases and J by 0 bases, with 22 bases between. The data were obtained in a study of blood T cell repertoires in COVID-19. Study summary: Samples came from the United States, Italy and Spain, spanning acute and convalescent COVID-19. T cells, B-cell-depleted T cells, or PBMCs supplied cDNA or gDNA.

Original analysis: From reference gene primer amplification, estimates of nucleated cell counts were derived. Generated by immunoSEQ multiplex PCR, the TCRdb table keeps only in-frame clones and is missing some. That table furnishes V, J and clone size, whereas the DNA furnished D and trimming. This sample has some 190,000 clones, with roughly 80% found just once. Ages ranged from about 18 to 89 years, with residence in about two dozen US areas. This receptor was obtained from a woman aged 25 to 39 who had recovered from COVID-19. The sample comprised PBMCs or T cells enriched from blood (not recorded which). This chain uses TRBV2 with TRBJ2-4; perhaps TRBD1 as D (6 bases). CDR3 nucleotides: TGTGCCAGCAGTGGTACAGGGCGTTCCTCGGGCATAGCCAAAAACATTCAGTACTTC. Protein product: CASSGTGRSSGIAKNIQYF.